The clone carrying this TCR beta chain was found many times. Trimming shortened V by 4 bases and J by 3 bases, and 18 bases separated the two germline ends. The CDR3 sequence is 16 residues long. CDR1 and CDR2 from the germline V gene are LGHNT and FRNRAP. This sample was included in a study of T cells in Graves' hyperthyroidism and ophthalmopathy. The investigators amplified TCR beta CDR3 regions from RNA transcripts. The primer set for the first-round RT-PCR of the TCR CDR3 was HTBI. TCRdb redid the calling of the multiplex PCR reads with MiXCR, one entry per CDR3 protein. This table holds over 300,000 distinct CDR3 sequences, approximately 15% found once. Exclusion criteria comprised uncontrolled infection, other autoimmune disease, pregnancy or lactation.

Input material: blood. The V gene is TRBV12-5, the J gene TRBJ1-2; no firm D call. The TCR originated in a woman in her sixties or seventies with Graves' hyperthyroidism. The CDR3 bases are TGTGCTAGTGGTTCCACCCTCGACGCTTCTTACTATGGCTACACCTTC. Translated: CASGSTLDASYYGYTF.